This T cell receptor (beta chain) appears in the sequencing data of a study of T cells after yellow fever vaccination. For the study at large: When fractions had low cell numbers, they were prepared with SMART-Seq v4 Ultra Low Input. Notes on the study in general: The study found a weaker secondary response that peaked faster, day 5 versus 15. Clones that expanded after primary vaccination mostly reappeared after the booster (nearly 98% CD4, 88% CD8).

This clonotype was seen only once. With V trimmed by 3 bases and J by 5 bases, 10 bases remained unmatched. The CDR3 totals 17 residues. In germline, CDR1 is SGHDN, CDR2 FVKESK. The study made its TCR cDNA through 5'RACE template switching. That step introduced a universal primer site along with UMIs. TCRdb re-called the 5' RACE reads through MiXCR, storing one row per CDR3 protein. The sample lists more than 20,000 distinct CDR3 sequences, under 7% occurring once. This clonotype originated in a man aged 25-45 years who received the YFV17D yellow fever vaccine. Here the sequenced sample was PBMCs, either bulk or a sorted T-cell subset (CD4+, CD8+, memory, or dextramer-sorted; not recorded which), taken 15 days after the yellow fever booster vaccination. This chain links TRBV14 with TRBJ2-5; 12 nucleotides line up with TRBD2. As DNA, the CDR3 is TGTGCCAGCAGCCATGGGCTAGCGGGAGGGTTAAGTGAGACCCAGTACTTC. Translated, it gives CASSHGLAGGLSETQYF.